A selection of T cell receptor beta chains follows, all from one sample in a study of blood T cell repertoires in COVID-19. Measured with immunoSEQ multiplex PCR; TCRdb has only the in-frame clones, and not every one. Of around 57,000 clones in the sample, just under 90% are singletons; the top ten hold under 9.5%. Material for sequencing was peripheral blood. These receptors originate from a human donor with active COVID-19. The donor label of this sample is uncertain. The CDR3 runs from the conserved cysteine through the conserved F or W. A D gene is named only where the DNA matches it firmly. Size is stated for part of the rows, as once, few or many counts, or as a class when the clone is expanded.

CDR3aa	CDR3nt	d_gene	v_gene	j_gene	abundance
CASSVERTGPTDTQYF	TGTGCCAGCAGCGTAGAGCGGACTGGCCCGACAGATACGCAGTATTTT	.	TRBV9	TRBJ2-3	.
CASTSNSGANVLTF	TGTGCCAGCACCTCTAACTCTGGGGCCAACGTCCTGACTTTC	.	TRBV7-6	TRBJ2-6	.
CAWSVAEQGAIGELFF	TGTGCCTGGAGTGTAGCGGAACAGGGGGCAATCGGGGAGCTGTTTTTT	TRBD1	TRBV30	TRBJ2-2	.
CASSSLLAGGGNEQFF	TGTGCCAGCAGCTCCCTACTAGCGGGAGGGGGCAATGAGCAGTTCTTC	TRBD2	TRBV7-2	TRBJ2-1	.
CASSRVSSSYNSPLHF	TGTGCCAGCAGTCGAGTTAGCAGCTCCTATAATTCACCCCTCCACTTT	.	TRBV6-6	TRBJ1-6	.
CASRTGGPAYNEQFF	TGTGCCAGCAGAACGGGAGGGCCGGCCTACAATGAGCAGTTCTTC	TRBD2	TRBV5-4	TRBJ2-1	.
CAISESPSANSYEQYF	TGTGCCATCAGTGAGTCGCCTAGCGCAAACTCCTACGAGCAGTACTTC	.	TRBV10-3	TRBJ2-7	.
CASSSWTSGKETQYF	TGTGCCAGCAGTTCCTGGACTAGCGGGAAAGAGACCCAGTACTTC	TRBD2	TRBV28	TRBJ2-5	.
CASSIKGASGGANEQFF	TGTGCCAGTAGTATCAAAGGGGCTAGCGGGGGGGCGAATGAGCAGTTCTTC	TRBD2	TRBV19	TRBJ2-1	.
CASSPYRDSNQPQHF	TGCGCCAGCAGCCCCTACAGGGATAGCAATCAGCCCCAGCATTTT	.	TRBV4-3	TRBJ1-5	.
CAWSGGETQYF	TGTGCCTGGAGTGGGGGCGAGACCCAGTACTTC	.	TRBV30	TRBJ2-5	.
CASSDPSANVLTF	TGCGCCAGCAGTGACCCCTCGGCCAACGTCCTGACTTTC	.	TRBV10-2	TRBJ2-6	few
CASSQIKDTQYF	TGTGCCAGCAGCCAAATCAAAGATACGCAGTATTTT	.	TRBV4-2	TRBJ2-3	.
CASSPPCPFERYF	TGTGCCAGCAGCCCCCCCTGCCCGTTCGAGAGATATTTT	.	TRBV21-1	TRBJ2-3	few
CASSLSTSGSGDTQYF	TGTGCCAGCAGCTTATCGACTAGCGGGAGTGGAGATACGCAGTATTTT	TRBD2	TRBV11-2	TRBJ2-3	.
CASSQPRQMYYGYTF	TGCGCCAGCAGCCAACCCCGACAGATGTACTATGGCTACACCTTC	.	TRBV4-1	TRBJ1-2	.
CASGLPRHEQFF	TGTGCTAGTGGTTTGCCGAGGCATGAGCAGTTCTTC	.	TRBV12-5	TRBJ2-1	.
CASSLQGSDTQYF	TGTGCCAGTAGTCTCCAGGGTTCAGATACGCAGTATTTT	.	TRBV19	TRBJ2-3	once
CASSRGSAGDTGELFF	TGTGCCAGCAGCAGGGGGAGCGCCGGGGACACCGGGGAGCTGTTTTTT	.	TRBV11-3	TRBJ2-2	.
CATLLFRTSHEQFF	TGTGCCACCTTACTATTTAGGACAAGTCATGAGCAGTTCTTC	.	TRBV28	TRBJ2-1	.
CASSTGVGNQPQHF	TGTGCCAGCAGTACAGGGGTGGGGAATCAGCCCCAGCATTTT	TRBD1	TRBV2	TRBJ1-5	once
CASSLTGVTEAFF	TGTGCCAGCAGCTTAACAGGGGTAACTGAAGCTTTCTTT	TRBD1	TRBV7-2	TRBJ1-1	once
CASSKQGDYGYTF	TGTGCCAGCAGCAAACAGGGGGACTATGGCTACACCTTC	TRBD1	TRBV7-3	TRBJ1-2	.
CASSFAGTSYEQYF	TGCGCCAGCAGCTTCGCCGGGACTAGCTACGAGCAGTACTTC	TRBD2	TRBV4-3	TRBJ2-7	.
CASSTPSVQYF	TGTGCCAGCAGCACGCCCTCGGTTCAGTACTTC	.	TRBV7-9	TRBJ2-5	.
CATSVAGVNEQFF	TGTGCCACCAGTGTAGCGGGAGTTAATGAGCAGTTCTTC	TRBD2	TRBV24-1	TRBJ2-1	.
CAFLAGATNEQFF	TGTGCCTTCCTAGCGGGGGCTACCAATGAGCAGTTCTTC	TRBD2	TRBV2	TRBJ2-1	few
CASSQDPPGSNQPQHF	TGCGCCAGCAGCCAAGACCCGCCAGGGAGCAATCAGCCCCAGCATTTT	.	TRBV4-3	TRBJ1-5	.
CASSLVSRGYNEQFF	TGTGCCAGCAGCTTAGTGTCGCGGGGGTATAATGAGCAGTTCTTC	TRBD2	TRBV11-2	TRBJ2-1	.
CALEEGGLKGYTF	TGTGCCCTCGAGGAGGGGGGGCTCAAGGGCTACACCTTC	.	TRBV10-3	TRBJ1-2	.
CASSSFTTGIGGEAFF	TGTGCCAGCAGCTCCTTTACAACAGGGATCGGAGGTGAAGCTTTCTTT	.	TRBV5-6	TRBJ1-1	.
CASSPQESEQFF	TGTGCCAGCTCACCGCAGGAAAGTGAGCAGTTCTTC	.	TRBV18	TRBJ2-1	once
CASSQGASGGPSYNEQFF	TGCGCCAGCAGCCAAGGGGCTAGCGGGGGCCCCTCCTACAATGAGCAGTTCTTC	TRBD2	TRBV4-3	TRBJ2-1	.
CASSQFGQGHTEAFF	TGTGCCAGCAGCCAGTTCGGACAGGGGCACACTGAAGCTTTCTTT	TRBD1	TRBV3-1/TRBV3-2	TRBJ1-1	.
CSASGGGSLNEQFF	TGCAGTGCTAGTGGGGGGGGGTCGTTGAATGAGCAGTTCTTC	TRBD2	TRBV20-1	TRBJ2-1	.
CASSKQGTGEAFF	TGTGCCAGCAGTAAACAGGGTACGGGTGAAGCTTTCTTT	.	TRBV6-5	TRBJ1-1	once
CASSLAGGSTDTQYF	TGTGCCAGCAGCCTAGCGGGGGGGAGCACAGATACGCAGTATTTT	TRBD2	TRBV7-3	TRBJ2-3	.
CASSEAGGRGNYGYTF	TGTGCCAGCAGTGAAGCGGGGGGACGGGGTAACTATGGCTACACCTTC	.	TRBV6-1	TRBJ1-2	.
CASTKGGSNEKLFF	TGTGCCAGCACTAAGGGGGGGTCTAATGAAAAACTGTTTTTT	.	TRBV6-5	TRBJ1-4	.
CASSVGGDEKLFF	TGTGCCAGCAGCGTAGGGGGAGACGAAAAACTGTTTTTT	.	TRBV9	TRBJ1-4	.
CASSLGQFYGYTF	TGTGCCAGCAGCCTGGGACAGTTCTATGGCTACACCTTC	TRBD1	TRBV3-1/TRBV3-2	TRBJ1-2	.
CASSIIFGQWLEKLFF	TGTGCCAGTAGTATCATTTTTGGTCAGTGGCTTGAAAAACTGTTTTTT	.	TRBV19	TRBJ1-4	.
CASSSGLASADTQYF	TGTGCCAGCAGCTCTGGACTAGCGAGCGCAGATACGCAGTATTTT	TRBD2	TRBV5-4	TRBJ2-3	.
CASSLGTEYNEQFF	TGTGCCAGCAGCTTAGGTACTGAGTACAATGAGCAGTTCTTC	.	TRBV7-2	TRBJ2-1	.
CASSQLRTSGETQYF	TGTGCCAGCAGCCAACTCAGGACTAGCGGAGAGACCCAGTACTTC	TRBD2	TRBV11-2	TRBJ2-5	.
CASSITPGQGANTEAFF	TGTGCCAGTAGTATTACACCGGGACAGGGTGCGAACACTGAAGCTTTCTTT	TRBD1	TRBV19	TRBJ1-1	.
CASSVPRQGNPSWGTDTQYF	TGTGCCAGCAGCGTTCCGCGACAGGGAAACCCCTCTTGGGGCACAGATACGCAGTATTTT	TRBD1	TRBV9	TRBJ2-3	.
CASSSPKSTQYF	TGTGCCAGCAGTTCCCCCAAGAGTACGCAGTATTTT	.	TRBV12-3/TRBV12-4	TRBJ2-3	.
CASSSPEVRTDTQYF	TGCGCCAGCAGCTCCCCTGAGGTCCGCACAGATACGCAGTATTTT	.	TRBV5-1	TRBJ2-3	.
CASSLVSSYEQYF	TGTGCCAGCAGCTTAGTCAGTTCCTACGAGCAGTACTTC	.	TRBV7-2	TRBJ2-7	.
CASSGRTGTSYNEQFF	TGTGCCAGCAGCGGACGAACAGGAACCTCCTACAATGAGCAGTTCTTC	.	TRBV9	TRBJ2-1	.
CASRAGTGHEQYF	TGTGCCAGCAGGGCCGGGACAGGTCACGAGCAGTACTTC	TRBD1	TRBV27	TRBJ2-7	.
CASSISGPGELFF	TGTGCCAGTAGTATATCCGGTCCCGGGGAGCTGTTTTTT	.	TRBV19	TRBJ2-2	.
CASSSGLAQETQYF	TGTGCCAGCAGCTCTGGACTAGCACAAGAGACCCAGTACTTC	TRBD2	TRBV13	TRBJ2-5	.
CASSRDGTYGYTF	TGTGCCAGCAGCCGGGATGGTACCTATGGCTACACCTTC	.	TRBV5-8	TRBJ1-2	.